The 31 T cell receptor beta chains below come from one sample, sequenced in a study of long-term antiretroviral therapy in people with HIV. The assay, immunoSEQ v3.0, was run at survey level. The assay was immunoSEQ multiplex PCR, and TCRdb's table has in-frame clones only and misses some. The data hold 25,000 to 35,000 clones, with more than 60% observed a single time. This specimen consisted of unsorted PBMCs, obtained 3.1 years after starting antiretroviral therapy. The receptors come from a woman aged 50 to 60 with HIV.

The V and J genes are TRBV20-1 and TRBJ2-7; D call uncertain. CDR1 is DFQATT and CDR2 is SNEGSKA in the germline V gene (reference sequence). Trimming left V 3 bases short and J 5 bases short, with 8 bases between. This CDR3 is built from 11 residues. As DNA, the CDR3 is TGCAGTGCTAGTTACGGTAACGAGCAGTACTTC. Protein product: CSASYGNEQYF.

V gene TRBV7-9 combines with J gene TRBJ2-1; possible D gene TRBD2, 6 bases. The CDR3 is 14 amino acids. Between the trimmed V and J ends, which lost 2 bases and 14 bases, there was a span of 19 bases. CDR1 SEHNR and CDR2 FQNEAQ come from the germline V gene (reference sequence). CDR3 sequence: CASSLNSGGDEKFF. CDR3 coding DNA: TGTGCCAGCAGCTTAAACAGTGGCGGGGACGAAAAGTTCTTC.

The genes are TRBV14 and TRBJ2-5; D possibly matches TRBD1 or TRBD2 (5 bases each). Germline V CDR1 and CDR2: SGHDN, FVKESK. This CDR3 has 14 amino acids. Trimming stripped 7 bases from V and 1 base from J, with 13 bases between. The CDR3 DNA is TGTGCCAGCAATAAGTGGGGGATCCAAGAGACCCAGTACTTC. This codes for CASNKWGIQETQYF.

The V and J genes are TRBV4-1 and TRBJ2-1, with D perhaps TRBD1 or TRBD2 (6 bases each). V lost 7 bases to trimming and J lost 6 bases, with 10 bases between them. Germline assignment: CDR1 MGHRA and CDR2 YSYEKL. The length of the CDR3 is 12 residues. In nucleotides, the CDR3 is TGCGCCAGCATGTCGGGGGCCAATGAGCAGTTCTTC. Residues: CASMSGANEQFF.

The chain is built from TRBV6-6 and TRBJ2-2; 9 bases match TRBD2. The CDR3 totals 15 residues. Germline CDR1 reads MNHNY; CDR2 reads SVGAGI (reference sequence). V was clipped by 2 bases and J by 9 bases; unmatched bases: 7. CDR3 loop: CASSYVGGGARELFF. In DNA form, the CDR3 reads TGTGCCAGCAGTTACGTCGGCGGGGGGGCTCGGGAGCTGTTTTTT.

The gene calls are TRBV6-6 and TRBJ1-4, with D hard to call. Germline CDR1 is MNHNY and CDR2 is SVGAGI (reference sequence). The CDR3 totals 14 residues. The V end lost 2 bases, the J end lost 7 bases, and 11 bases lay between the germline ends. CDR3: CASSYPGWGEKLFF. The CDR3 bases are TGTGCCAGCAGTTACCCCGGTTGGGGTGAAAAACTGTTTTTT.

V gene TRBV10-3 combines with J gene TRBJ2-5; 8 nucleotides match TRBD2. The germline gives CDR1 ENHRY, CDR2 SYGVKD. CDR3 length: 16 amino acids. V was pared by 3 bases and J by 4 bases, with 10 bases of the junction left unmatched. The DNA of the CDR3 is TGTGCCATCAGTGATCCCGGGGGGGTCGTAGGAGAGACCCAGTACTTC. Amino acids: CAISDPGGVVGETQYF.

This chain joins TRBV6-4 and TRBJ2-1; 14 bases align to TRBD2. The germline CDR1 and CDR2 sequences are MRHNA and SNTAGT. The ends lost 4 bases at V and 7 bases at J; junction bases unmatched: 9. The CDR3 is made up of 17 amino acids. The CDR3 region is CASSVSGLAGGMNEQFF. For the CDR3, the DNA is TGTGCCAGCAGTGTTTCAGGACTAGCGGGGGGTATGAATGAGCAGTTCTTC.

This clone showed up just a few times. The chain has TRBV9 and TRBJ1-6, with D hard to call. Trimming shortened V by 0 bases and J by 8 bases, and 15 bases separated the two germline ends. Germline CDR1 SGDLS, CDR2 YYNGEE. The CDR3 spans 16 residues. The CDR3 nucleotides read TGTGCCAGCAGCGTAGACAGTAACCCGCGGTATTCACCCCTCCACTTT. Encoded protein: CASSVDSNPRYSPLHF.

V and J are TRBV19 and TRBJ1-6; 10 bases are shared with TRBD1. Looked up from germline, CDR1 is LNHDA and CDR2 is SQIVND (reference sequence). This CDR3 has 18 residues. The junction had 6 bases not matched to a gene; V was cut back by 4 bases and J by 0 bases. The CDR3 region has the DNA TGTGCCAGTAGTACCCGGACAGGGGGGAGCTCCTATAATTCACCCCTCCACTTT. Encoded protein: CASSTRTGGSSYNSPLHF.

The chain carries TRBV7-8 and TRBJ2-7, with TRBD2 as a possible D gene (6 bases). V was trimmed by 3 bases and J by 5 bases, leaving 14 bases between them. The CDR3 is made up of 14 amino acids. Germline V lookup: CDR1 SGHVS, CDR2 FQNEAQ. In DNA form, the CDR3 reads TGTGCCAGCAGCTTGGAGGGATTTTTCCACGAGCAGTACGTC. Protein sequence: CASSLEGFFHEQYV.

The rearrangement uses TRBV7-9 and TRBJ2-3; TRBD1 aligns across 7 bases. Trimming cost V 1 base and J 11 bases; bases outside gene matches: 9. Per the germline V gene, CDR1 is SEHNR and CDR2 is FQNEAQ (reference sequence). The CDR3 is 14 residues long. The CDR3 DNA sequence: TGTGCCAGCAGCTTAGTATCCACGGACAGGAGGCAGTATTTT. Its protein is CASSLVSTDRRQYF. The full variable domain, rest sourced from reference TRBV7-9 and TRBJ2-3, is DTGVSQNPRHKITKRGQNVTFRCDPISEHNRLYWYRQTLGQGPEFLTYFQNEAQLEKSRLLSDRFSAERPKGSFSTLEIQRTEQGDSAMYLCASSLVSTDRRQYFGPGTRLTVL.

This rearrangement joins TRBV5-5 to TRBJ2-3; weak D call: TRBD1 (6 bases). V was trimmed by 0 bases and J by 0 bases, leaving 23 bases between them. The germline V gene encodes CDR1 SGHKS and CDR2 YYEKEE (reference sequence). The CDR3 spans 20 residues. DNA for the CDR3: TGTGCCAGCAGCTTGGCGGGCAGGGGATCAGCTTTTATCAGCACAGATACGCAGTATTTT. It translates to CASSLAGRGSAFISTDTQYF.

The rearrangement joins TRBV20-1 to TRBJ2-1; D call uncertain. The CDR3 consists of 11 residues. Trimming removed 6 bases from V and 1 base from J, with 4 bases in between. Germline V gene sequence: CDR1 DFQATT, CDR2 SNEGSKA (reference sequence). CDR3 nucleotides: TGCAGTGCGGAGTCCTACAATGAGCAGTTCTTC. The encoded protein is CSAESYNEQFF.

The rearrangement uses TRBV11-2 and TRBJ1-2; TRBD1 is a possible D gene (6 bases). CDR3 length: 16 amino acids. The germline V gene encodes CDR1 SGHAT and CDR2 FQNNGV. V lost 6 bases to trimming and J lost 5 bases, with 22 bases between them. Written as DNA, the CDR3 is TGTGCCAGCAGGACCGTGGGCCAGGGGCAAGGGTATGGCTACACCTTC. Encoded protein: CASRTVGQGQGYGYTF.

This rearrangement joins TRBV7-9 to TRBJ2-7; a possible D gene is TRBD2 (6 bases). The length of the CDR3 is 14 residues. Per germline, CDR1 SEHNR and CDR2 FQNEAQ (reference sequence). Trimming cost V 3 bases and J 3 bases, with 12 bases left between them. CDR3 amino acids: CASSFAGSDYEQYV. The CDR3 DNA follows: TGTGCCAGCAGCTTCGCGGGGTCCGACTACGAGCAGTACGTC.

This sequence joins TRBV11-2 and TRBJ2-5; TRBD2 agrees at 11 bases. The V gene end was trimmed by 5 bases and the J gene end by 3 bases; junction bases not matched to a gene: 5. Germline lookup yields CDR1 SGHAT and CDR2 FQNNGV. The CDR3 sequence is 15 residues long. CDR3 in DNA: TGTGCCAGCAGCCGTAGCGGGGGGGCTGAAGAGACCCAGTACTTC. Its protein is CASSRSGGAEETQYF.

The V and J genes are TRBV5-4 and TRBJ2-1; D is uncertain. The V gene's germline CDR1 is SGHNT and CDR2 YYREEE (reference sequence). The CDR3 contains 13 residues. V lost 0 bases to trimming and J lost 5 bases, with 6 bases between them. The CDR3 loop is CASSLAGNNEQFF. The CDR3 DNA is TGTGCCAGCAGCTTGGCTGGGAACAATGAGCAGTTCTTC.

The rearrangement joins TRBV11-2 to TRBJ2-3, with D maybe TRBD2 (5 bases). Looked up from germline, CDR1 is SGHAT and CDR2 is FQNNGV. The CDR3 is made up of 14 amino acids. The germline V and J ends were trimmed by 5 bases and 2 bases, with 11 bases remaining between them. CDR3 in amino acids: CASSITSVTDTQYF. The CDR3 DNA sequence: TGTGCCAGCAGCATCACTAGTGTCACAGATACGCAGTATTTT.

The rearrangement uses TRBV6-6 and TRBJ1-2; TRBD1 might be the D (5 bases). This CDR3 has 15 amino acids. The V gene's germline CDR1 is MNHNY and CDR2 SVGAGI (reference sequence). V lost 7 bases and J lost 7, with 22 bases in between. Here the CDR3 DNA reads TGTGCCAGCACCCCCCTCGGGGGGGGTGAGGGTGGCTACACCTTC. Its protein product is CASTPLGGGEGGYTF.

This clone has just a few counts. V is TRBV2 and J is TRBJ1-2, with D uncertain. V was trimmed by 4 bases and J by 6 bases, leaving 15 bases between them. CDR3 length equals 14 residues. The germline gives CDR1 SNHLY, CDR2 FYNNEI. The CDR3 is CASSVTQGRNGYTF. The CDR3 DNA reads TGTGCCAGCAGTGTAACACAAGGCAGGAATGGCTACACCTTC.

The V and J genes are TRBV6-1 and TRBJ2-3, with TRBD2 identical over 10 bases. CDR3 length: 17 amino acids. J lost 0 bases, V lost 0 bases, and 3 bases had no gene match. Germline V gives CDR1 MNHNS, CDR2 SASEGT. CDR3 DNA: TGTGCCAGCAGTGAAGCCACTAGCGGGGTTAGCACAGATACGCAGTATTTT. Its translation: CASSEATSGVSTDTQYF.

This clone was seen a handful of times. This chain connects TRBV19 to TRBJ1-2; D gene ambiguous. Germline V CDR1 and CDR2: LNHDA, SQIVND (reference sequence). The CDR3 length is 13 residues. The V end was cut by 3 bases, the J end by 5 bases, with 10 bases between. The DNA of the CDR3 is TGTGCCAGTAGTATCGAGCGGTCTTATGGCTACACCTTC. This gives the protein CASSIERSYGYTF.

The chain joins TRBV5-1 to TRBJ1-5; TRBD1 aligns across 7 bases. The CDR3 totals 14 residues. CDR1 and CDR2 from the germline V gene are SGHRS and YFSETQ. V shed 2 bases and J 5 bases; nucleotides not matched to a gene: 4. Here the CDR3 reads CASSFGTADQPQHF. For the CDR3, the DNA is TGCGCCAGCAGCTTTGGGACAGCTGATCAGCCCCAGCATTTT.

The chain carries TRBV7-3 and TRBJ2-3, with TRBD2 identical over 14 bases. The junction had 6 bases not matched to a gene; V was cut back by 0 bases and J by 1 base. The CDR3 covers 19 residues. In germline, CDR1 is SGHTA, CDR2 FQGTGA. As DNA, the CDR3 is TGTGCCAGCAGCTTAACGGTGACTAGCGGGGGGGCCGGCACAGATACGCAGTATTTT. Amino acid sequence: CASSLTVTSGGAGTDTQYF.

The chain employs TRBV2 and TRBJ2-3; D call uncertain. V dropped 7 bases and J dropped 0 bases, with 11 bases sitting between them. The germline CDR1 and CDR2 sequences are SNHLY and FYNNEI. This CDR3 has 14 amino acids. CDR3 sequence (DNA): TGTGCCAGCAAGCAAGCGACTAGCACAGATACGCAGTATTTT. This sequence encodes CASKQATSTDTQYF.

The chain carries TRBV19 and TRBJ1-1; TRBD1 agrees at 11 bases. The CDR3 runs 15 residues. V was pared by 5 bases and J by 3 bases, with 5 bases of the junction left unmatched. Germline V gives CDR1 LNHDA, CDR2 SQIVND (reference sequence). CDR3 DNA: TGTGCCAGTAGTTTTCGGACAGGGGGCTACACTGAAGCTTTCTTT. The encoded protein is CASSFRTGGYTEAFF.

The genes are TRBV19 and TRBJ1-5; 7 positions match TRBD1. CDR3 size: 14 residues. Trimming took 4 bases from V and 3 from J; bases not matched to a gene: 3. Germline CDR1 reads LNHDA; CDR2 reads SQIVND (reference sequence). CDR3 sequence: CASSTTGDNQPQHF. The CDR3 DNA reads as TGTGCCAGTAGTACCACAGGGGACAATCAGCCCCAGCATTTT.

The CDR3 here is CASGNLGRDSEAFF. The CDR3 coding sequence is TGCGCCAGCGGAAACTTGGGCAGGGATAGTGAAGCTTTCTTT. The rearrangement links TRBV23-1 to TRBJ1-1, with D possibly TRBD1 on 5 matching bases. TRBV23-1 is identified as an open reading frame with a role that is uncertain. Deletions cut 8 bases from V and 7 bases from J, with 20 bases between. The CDR3 has 14 residues.

In DNA form, the CDR3 reads TGTGCCAGCAGTGAATTGGGGGCGAACACTGAAGCTTTCTTT. Translation gives CASSELGANTEAFF. The chain carries TRBV25-1 and TRBJ1-1; D is perhaps TRBD1 (6 bases). This CDR3 has 14 residues. Germline assignment: CDR1 MGHDK and CDR2 SYGVNS. Trimming removed 1 base from V and 1 base from J, with 7 bases in between.

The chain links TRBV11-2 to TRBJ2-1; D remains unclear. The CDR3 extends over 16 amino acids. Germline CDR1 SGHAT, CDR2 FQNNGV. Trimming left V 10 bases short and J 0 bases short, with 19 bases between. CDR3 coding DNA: TGTGCCACTCGAGACACCGCTTCGGGCTCCTACAATGAGCAGTTCTTC. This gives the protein CATRDTASGSYNEQFF.